A single sample gave rise to the 14 T cell receptor beta chains below, sequenced in a study of molecular identifiers for immune sequencing clone quantification. TCRdb called the PCR reads again in MiXCR, with one record for every CDR3 protein. This table has some 680,000 distinct CDR3 sequences, less than 30% appearing once. The sequenced material came from naive CD8+ T cells from blood, with Jurkat cell RNA spiked in. Subset meaning: FACS-sorted CD8+CD4-CCR7+CD45RA+ naive T cells. The receptors were sampled from a human donor in good health. Some libraries in this study had Jurkat cell RNA spiked in.

This rearrangement joins TRBV5-4 to TRBJ2-5; 10 bases line up with TRBD1. The CDR3 consists of 15 residues. Germline-derived CDR1 and CDR2 are SGHNT and YYREEE (reference sequence). J was trimmed by 5 bases and V by 0 bases; bases with no gene match: 4. The CDR3 region is CASSLVGTGAETQYF. CDR3 nucleotide sequence: TGTGCCAGCAGCTTGGTTGGGACAGGGGCCGAGACCCAGTACTTC.

This clonotype showed up many times. The rearrangement links TRBV4-3 to TRBJ1-2; no clear D gene. With 4 bases removed from V and 5 bases from J, the gap between germline ends came to 14 bases. The germline CDR1 and CDR2 sequences are LGHNA and YSLEER. The CDR3 is 14 residues long. CDR3 amino acids: CASSPGRGSYGYTF. DNA of the CDR3: TGCGCCAGCAGCCCCGGCCGAGGCTCATATGGCTACACCTTC.

This clonotype showed up many times. This chain joins TRBV9 and TRBJ2-6; TRBD1 is a possible D gene (6 bases). V was cut by 0 bases and J by 0 bases, with 10 bases left in between. Germline V CDR1 and CDR2: SGDLS, YYNGEE. The CDR3 contains 17 residues. In DNA form, the CDR3 reads TGTGCCAGCAGCGTAGAGGACAGCAGCTCTGGGGCCAACGTCCTGACTTTC. This gives the protein CASSVEDSSSGANVLTF.

In the case of this clonotype: Sequence at one end of the junction differs from germline and may be a read error. The chain employs TRBV10-3 and TRBJ1-2, with 7 bases identical to TRBD1. CDR1 ENHRY and CDR2 SYGVKD come from the germline V gene. This CDR3 contains 13 residues. CDR3 in amino acids: CAISETGESGNTF. CDR3 nucleotide sequence: TGTGCCATCAGTGAGACAGGGGAGAGTGGCAACACCTTC.

The table lists this clonotype with a count of one. The V call is TRBV7-9, the J call TRBJ2-3, with 8 positions matching TRBD2. The CDR3 has 14 amino acids. The germline CDR1 and CDR2 sequences are SEHNR and FQNEAQ (reference sequence). V shed 5 bases, J shed 2 bases, and the junction held 3 bases outside the gene matches. CDR3 amino acids: CASSVSGDTDTQYF. The CDR3 DNA reads TGTGCCAGCAGCGTTAGCGGGGACACAGATACGCAGTATTTT.

This clonotype was recorded many times. The J gene is TRBJ1-1, the V gene TRBV28; TRBD1 might be the D (6 bases). Germline V gives CDR1 MDHEN, CDR2 SYDVKM. The CDR3 loop spans 14 amino acids. Trimming pared 3 bases from V and 5 bases from J, leaving 13 bases between. CDR3 nucleotides: TGTGCCAGCAGTTTCCGGGGGGCGCAGACTGAAGCTTTCTTT. Residues: CASSFRGAQTEAFF.

This clonotype was seen only a few times. The gene calls are TRBV6-2 or TRBV6-3 and TRBJ2-7; 7 nucleotides match TRBD2. This CDR3 spans 16 amino acids. V shed 7 bases, J shed 7 bases, and the junction held 19 bases outside the gene matches. Germline V gene lookup returns CDR1 MNHEY and CDR2 SVGEGT. CDR3 bases: TGTGCCAGCACCACCTACGAGGGACTATCTACGATTGAGCAGTACTTC. Encoded protein: CASTTYEGLSTIEQYF.

This clonotype was recorded many times. This chain's CDR3 is CSARDRLASYEQYF. CDR3 DNA: TGCAGTGCTAGAGATCGGCTAGCCTCCTACGAGCAGTACTTC. The chain links TRBV20-1 to TRBJ2-7, with D perhaps TRBD2 (5 bases). CDR1 and CDR2 (germline): DFQATT, SNEGSKA (reference sequence). The ends were cut back, 0 bases at V and 0 bases at J, with 9 bases in the middle. The CDR3 extends over 14 amino acids.

This clonotype was recorded at least ten times. This chain connects TRBV5-5 to TRBJ2-7; 8 positions agree with TRBD2. From germline, CDR1 is SGHKS and CDR2 YYEKEE (reference sequence). Unmatched junction bases numbered 2, after V lost 4 bases and J lost 5 bases. CDR3 size: 12 residues. CDR3 in amino acids: CASSLSGNEQYF. In DNA, the CDR3 is TGTGCCAGCAGCCTTAGCGGGAACGAGCAGTACTTC.

This clonotype was seen at least ten times. The V call is TRBV6-5, the J call TRBJ1-1; unclear D gene. The germline V gene has CDR1 MNHEY and CDR2 SVGAGI. Trimming removed 6 bases from V and 8 bases from J, with 22 bases in between. This CDR3 is 15 amino acids long. The CDR3 DNA reads as TGTGCCAGCAGCCTACGGGCGTGGCGGGATAAGGAAGCTTTCTTT. It translates to CASSLRAWRDKEAFF.

The rearrangement joins TRBV7-9 to TRBJ2-7, with D unresolved. V lost 8 bases and J 5 bases, leaving 16 bases between the germline ends. The CDR3 has 13 amino acids. Germline V lookup: CDR1 SEHNR, CDR2 FQNEAQ (reference sequence). The CDR3 loop reads CASEAALSNEQYF. CDR3 bases: TGTGCCAGCGAAGCAGCCCTTTCCAACGAGCAGTACTTC. Together with reference TRBV7-9 and TRBJ2-7, the CDR3 gives the full variable domain: DTGVSQNPRHKITKRGQNVTFRCDPISEHNRLYWYRQTLGQGPEFLTYFQNEAQLEKSRLLSDRFSAERPKGSFSTLEIQRTEQGDSAMYLCASEAALSNEQYFGPGTRLTVT.

This clonotype was counted between two and nine times. V usage is TRBV27 and J usage is TRBJ2-2; D is unclear. V lost 9 bases, J lost 1 base, and 9 bases lay in between. Germline values: CDR1 MNHEY, CDR2 SMNVEV (reference sequence). The CDR3 is 13 residues long. The CDR3 sequence is CASRQLNTGELFF. The CDR3 nucleotides are TGTGCCAGTCGACAACTGAACACCGGGGAGCTGTTTTTT.

This clonotype has ten or more counts. V is TRBV13 and J is TRBJ2-3; TRBD2 agrees at 13 bases. CDR1 and CDR2 (germline): PRHDT, FYEKMQ (reference sequence). V gave up 1 base and J gave up 4 bases; unmatched junction bases: 5. This CDR3 region has 17 residues. The CDR3 reads CASSLALAGGPSDTQYF. The CDR3 nucleotides are TGTGCCAGCAGCTTAGCACTAGCGGGAGGGCCCTCAGATACGCAGTATTTT.

Note on this clonotype: A single base separates this from a much larger clone, so it may be a read error. A read error is likely, as this CDR3 ends without the conserved phenylalanine or tryptophan. The rearrangement uses TRBV27 and TRBJ1-5; D not certain. Germline CDR1 and CDR2: MNHEY and SMNVEV (reference sequence). The CDR3 is 14 residues long. The V end lost 0 bases, the J end lost 5 bases, and 8 bases lay between the germline ends. This CDR3 is CASSLSGSYQPQHI. CDR3 nucleotides: TGTGCCAGCAGTTTATCCGGTTCCTATCAGCCCCAGCATATT.